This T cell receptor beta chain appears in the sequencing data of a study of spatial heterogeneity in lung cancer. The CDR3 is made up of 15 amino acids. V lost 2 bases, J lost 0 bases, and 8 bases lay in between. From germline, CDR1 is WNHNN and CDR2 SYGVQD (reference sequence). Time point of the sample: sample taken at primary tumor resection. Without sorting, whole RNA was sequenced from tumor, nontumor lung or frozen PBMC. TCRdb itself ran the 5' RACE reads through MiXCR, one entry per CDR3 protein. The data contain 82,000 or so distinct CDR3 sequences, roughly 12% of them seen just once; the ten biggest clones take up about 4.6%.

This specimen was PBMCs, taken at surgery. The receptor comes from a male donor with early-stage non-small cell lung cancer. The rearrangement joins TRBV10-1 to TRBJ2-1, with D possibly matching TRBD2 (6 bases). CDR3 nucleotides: TGCGCCAGCAGTGAGCAGCGGGCCTCCTACAATGAGCAGTTCTTC. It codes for CASSEQRASYNEQFF.